This is a list of T cell receptor beta chains from one sample in a study of shared clonotypes between healthy human individuals. Profiled with immunoSEQ multiplex PCR; TCRdb holds only in-frame clones, not every one. The sample contains over 2 million clones, around 95% of which appear only once. Specimen: naive CD4+ T cells sorted from blood. Receptors originate from a man aged 18 to 30 in good health. Both conserved end residues are part of each CDR3. The D gene is left open where the match is weak. Clone size is given for some rows only: seen once, a few or many times, or a class if the clone is expanded.

TRBJ1-1,many,-,TRBV11-2,CASSPNREIGAFF,TGTGCCAGCAGCCCAAACAGGGAGATCGGAGCTTTCTTT
TRBJ1-6,-,TRBD1,TRBV2,CASSPSLLLQGKNNSPLHF,TGTGCCAGCAGTCCTTCCTTATTATTACAGGGGAAAAATAATTCACCCCTCCACTTT
TRBJ1-4,-,-,TRBV7-2,CASSLESGTNEKLFF,TGTGCCAGCAGCTTAGAGTCAGGAACTAATGAAAAACTGTTTTTT
TRBJ1-5,-,-,TRBV25-1,CASSEEAGYQPQHF,TGTGCCAGCAGTGAAGAGGCAGGGTATCAGCCCCAGCATTTT
TRBJ1-2,-,-,TRBV19,CASKEVKNYGYTF,TGTGCCAGTAAGGAGGTGAAGAACTATGGCTACACCTTC
TRBJ2-7,-,TRBD1,TRBV28,CASSSGTVTYEQYF,TGTGCCAGCAGTTCCGGGACAGTTACCTACGAGCAGTACTTC
TRBJ2-3,-,TRBD2,TRBV11-3,CASSLGLASDTQYF,TGTGCCAGCAGCTTAGGACTAGCCTCAGATACGCAGTATTTT
TRBJ1-2,-,-,TRBV5-1,CASSSTRGDYGYTF,TGCGCCAGCAGCTCGACACGGGGAGACTATGGCTACACCTTC
TRBJ2-7,-,TRBD2,TRBV7-8,CASSLGLAGYEQYF,TGTGCCAGCAGCCTGGGACTAGCGGGCTACGAGCAGTACTTC
TRBJ2-7,-,-,TRBV5-4,CASSLSKTLGEQYF,TGTGCCAGCAGCCTCAGTAAAACCCTAGGGGAGCAGTACTTC
TRBJ2-5,-,TRBD2,TRBV11-1,CASSLGASGVQETQYF,TGTGCCAGCAGCTTAGGTGCTAGCGGGGTACAAGAGACCCAGTACTTC
TRBJ2-7,once,-,TRBV12-2,CASRLVEWSTGGRYYEQYF,TGTGCAAGTCGCTTAGTTGAGTGGTCGACGGGAGGGCGTTACTACGAGCAGTACTTC
TRBJ1-5,-,-,TRBV19,CASSIWAGASNQPQHF,TGTGCCAGTAGTATATGGGCCGGGGCGAGCAATCAGCCCCAGCATTTT
TRBJ1-1,-,-,TRBV10-1,CASSEYRGAEAFF,TGCGCCAGCAGTGAATATCGGGGGGCAGAGGCTTTCTTT
TRBJ2-2,-,TRBD2,TRBV7-2,CASSLGRGGRDSTGELFF,TGTGCCAGCAGCTTAGGGCGAGGCGGGAGGGATAGCACCGGGGAGCTGTTTTTT
TRBJ1-2,-,TRBD1,TRBV7-9,CASSPGGHYGYTF,TGTGCCAGCAGCCCAGGGGGGCACTATGGCTACACCTTC
TRBJ2-4,-,-,TRBV4-1,CASSQEATSGIQYF,TGCGCCAGCAGCCAAGAAGCCACCAGCGGCATTCAGTACTTC
TRBJ2-3,-,-,TRBV7-9,CASSADSFLADTQYF,TGTGCCAGCAGCGCGGATTCTTTCCTTGCAGATACGCAGTATTTT
TRBJ1-2,-,-,TRBV28,CASSETGIYGYTF,TGTGCCAGCAGTGAAACAGGGATCTATGGCTACACCTTC
TRBJ2-7,-,TRBD1,TRBV5-1,CASSLGTGPITYEQYF,TGCGCCAGCAGCTTGGGGACAGGGCCGATCACCTACGAGCAGTACTTC
TRBJ2-7,once,TRBD1,TRBV5-6,CASTNRDRGSYEQYF,TGTGCCAGCACCAATCGGGACAGGGGATCCTACGAGCAGTACTTC
TRBJ2-1,-,TRBD2,TRBV5-6,CASSSVTSAWGDEQFF,TGTGCCAGCAGCTCCGTAACTAGCGCCTGGGGGGATGAGCAGTTCTTC
TRBJ1-1,-,TRBD1,TRBV7-8,CASSLKGASAAFF,TGTGCCAGCAGCTTAAAGGGGGCGAGTGCAGCTTTCTTT
TRBJ1-3,-,-,TRBV7-2,CASSLPGANTIYF,TGTGCCAGCAGCCTACCGGGAGCAAACACCATATATTTT
TRBJ2-1,-,TRBD2,TRBV28,CASSPPHGRGDYNEQFF,TGTGCCAGCAGTCCCCCCCATGGGCGGGGGGACTACAATGAGCAGTTCTTC
TRBJ2-1,-,TRBD2,TRBV7-9,CASSSGLAVYNEQFF,TGTGCCAGCAGCTCCGGACTAGCGGTCTACAATGAGCAGTTCTTC
TRBJ2-7,-,TRBD1,TRBV10-3,CAISTGTGVYEQYF,TGTGCCATCAGTACCGGGACAGGGGTTTACGAGCAGTACTTC
TRBJ2-3,-,TRBD2,TRBV18,CASSPLAGDTDTQYF,TGTGCCAGCTCACCACTAGCGGGGGACACAGATACGCAGTATTTT
TRBJ2-5,few,-,TRBV9,CASSVGGGGKETQYF,TGTGCCAGCAGCGTAGGAGGAGGGGGTAAAGAGACCCAGTACTTC
TRBJ1-2,-,TRBD1,TRBV5-6,CASSLAGTGGGGYTF,TGTGCCAGCAGCTTGGCAGGGACAGGGGGCGGAGGCTACACCTTC
TRBJ1-1,once,-,TRBV10-2,CASRTGGLGTEAFF,TGCGCCAGCAGAACCGGGGGTCTCGGGACTGAAGCTTTCTTT
TRBJ2-7,-,TRBD1,TRBV6-5,CASRATGNSYEQYF,TGTGCCAGCAGGGCGACAGGGAACTCCTACGAGCAGTACTTC
TRBJ2-1,-,-,TRBV27,CASGRLSGAYNEQFF,TGTGCCAGCGGCCGCTTATCGGGGGCCTACAATGAGCAGTTCTTC
TRBJ2-7,once,TRBD2,TRBV6-5,CASSYSTAGAGEQYF,TGTGCCAGCAGTTACTCGACTGCGGGAGCAGGGGAGCAGTACTTC
TRBJ2-1,-,TRBD2,TRBV5-1,CASSYTSGSYNEQFF,TGCGCCAGCAGCTATACTAGCGGCTCCTACAATGAGCAGTTCTTC
TRBJ1-1,-,-,TRBV10-2,CASSEGAPNTEAFF,TGCGCCAGCAGTGAGGGGGCCCCGAACACTGAAGCTTTCTTT
TRBJ1-2,-,TRBD1,TRBV4-1,CASSQEQGAHYGYTF,TGCGCCAGCAGCCAAGAGCAGGGGGCTCACTATGGCTACACCTTC
TRBJ2-7,-,-,TRBV10-3,CAISESLGGGSPLGLYF,TGTGCCATCAGTGAGTCGTTAGGCGGGGGCTCCCCGTTGGGGCTCTACTTC
TRBJ2-7,-,-,TRBV5-1,CASSLGGIPSYEQYF,TGCGCCAGCAGCTTGGGAGGGATTCCCTCCTACGAGCAGTACTTC
TRBJ2-5,-,TRBD1,TRBV6-1,CASSFGQGGETQYF,TGTGCCAGCAGTTTCGGACAGGGCGGGGAGACCCAGTACTTC
TRBJ2-1,-,TRBD2,TRBV7-2,CASSRAGGTYNEQFF,TGTGCCAGCAGTCGCGCGGGGGGCACCTACAATGAGCAGTTCTTC
TRBJ2-7,-,TRBD1,TRBV28,CASIRQGSSYEQYF,TGTGCCAGCATTCGACAGGGGAGCTCCTACGAGCAGTACTTC
TRBJ1-2,-,-,TRBV5-8,CASSLPGRIYYGYTF,TGTGCCAGCAGCTTACCGGGACGGATTTACTATGGCTACACCTTC
TRBJ2-5,-,-,TRBV30,CAWSVVAETQYF,TGTGCCTGGAGTGTGGTGGCGGAGACCCAGTACTTC
TRBJ2-1,once,-,TRBV5-4,CASSEGGNHYNEQFF,TGTGCCAGCAGCGAAGGGGGGAACCATTACAATGAGCAGTTCTTC
TRBJ1-6,-,-,TRBV6-5,CASTQEGRPNSPLHF,TGTGCCTCGACTCAGGAGGGGAGACCTAATTCACCCCTCCACTTT
TRBJ2-1,-,-,TRBV27,CASSWTASSYNEQFF,TGTGCCAGCTCATGGACAGCGAGCTCCTACAATGAGCAGTTCTTC